The 25 T cell receptor beta chains given below trace back to one sample, sequenced in a study of metastatic and nonmetastatic thyroid tumors. MiXCR reprocessed the PCR reads for TCRdb. The sample includes 35,000 to 45,000 clones, 9.5% to 13% of them seen just once. Not a single patient had been given any form of treatment at any point before undergoing thyroid surgery. The sample consisted of blood. These receptors all come from a male donor with papillary thyroid cancer or a benign thyroid nodule (not recorded which). Some clones in this sample may be carry-over from other donors' samples.

The table lists this clone with many counts. V and J are TRBV9 and TRBJ2-5; 9 bases line up with TRBD1. In germline, CDR1 is SGDLS, CDR2 YYNGEE. The CDR3 extends over 15 amino acids. The junction had 8 bases not matched to a gene; V was cut back by 4 bases and J by 4 bases. The DNA for the CDR3 is TGTGCCAGCAGCTTGCGACAGGGGGAGACAGAGACCCAGTACTTC. It codes for CASSLRQGETETQYF.

Ten or more counts support this clone. This chain connects TRBV5-8 to TRBJ1-1; weak D call: TRBD1 (6 bases). Trimming shortened V by 4 bases and J by 4 bases, and 14 bases separated the two germline ends. Germline lookup yields CDR1 SGHTS and CDR2 YDEGEE. The CDR3 extends over 14 amino acids. CDR3 nucleotide sequence: TGTGCCAGCAGCGGTACAGGGCGACCCACTGAAGCTTTCTTT. Protein product: CASSGTGRPTEAFF.

This clone came up a few times. The V and J genes are TRBV15 and TRBJ2-5, with TRBD2 matching 7 bases. Germline V gene data show CDR1 as LNHNV and CDR2 as YYDKDF (reference sequence). The CDR3 length is 14 residues. V lost 5 bases and J lost 1; bases outside the gene matches: 4. The DNA for the CDR3 is TGTGCCACCAGCCCTTCGGGAGGCCAAGAGACCCAGTACTTC. This translates into CATSPSGGQETQYF.

This clone was picked up a small number of times. The gene calls are TRBV6-6 and TRBJ1-1; possibly TRBD1 for D (5 bases). Looked up from germline, CDR1 is MNHNY and CDR2 is SVGAGI (reference sequence). The CDR3 runs 16 residues. Between the trimmed V and J ends, which lost 2 bases and 1 base, there was a span of 14 bases. The CDR3 protein is CASSYRWGGGNTEAFF. The CDR3 bases are TGTGCCAGCAGTTACAGGTGGGGGGGTGGGAACACTGAAGCTTTCTTT.

This clone has just a few counts. A junction end diverges from the germline sequence, so it may reflect a read error. The gene calls are TRBV15 and TRBJ2-6; D not resolved. The CDR3 covers 15 residues. The germline gives CDR1 LNHNV, CDR2 YYDKDF (reference sequence). CDR3: CATSTSSAGSNFLTF. DNA of the CDR3: TGTGCCACCAGCACCTCCAGCGCTGGGTCCAACTTCCTGACTTTC.

This clone was detected a few times. The chain employs TRBV6-1 and TRBJ1-4; D not certain. The CDR3 has 15 amino acids. Germline V gene data show CDR1 as MNHNS and CDR2 as SASEGT. Trimming took 7 bases from V and 6 from J, leaving 18 bases between them. The CDR3 nucleotides are TGTGCCAGCATCCTCTTGTGGAGTGCTGATGAAAAACTGTTTTTT. Protein sequence: CASILLWSADEKLFF.

This clone was seen repeatedly, ten times or more. V and J are TRBV4-1 and TRBJ2-3, with no clear D. The CDR3 sequence is 13 residues long. In germline, CDR1 is MGHRA, CDR2 YSYEKL. V was shortened by 1 base and J by 6 bases, with 8 bases between the two germline ends. The CDR3 DNA reads as TGCGCCAGCAGCCAAGGGAGAAGCGATACGCAGTATTTT. Its translation: CASSQGRSDTQYF.

Ten or more counts support this clone. The rearrangement joins TRBV25-1 to TRBJ2-3, with unresolved D. The V and J ends lost 2 bases and 0 bases respectively, with 12 bases between them. This CDR3 spans 16 amino acids. Germline V lookup: CDR1 MGHDK, CDR2 SYGVNS. The CDR3 DNA follows: TGTGCCAGCAGTGAAATCGTGGTCTCTAGCACAGATACGCAGTATTTT. It is translated as CASSEIVVSSTDTQYF.

This clone showed up many times. The chain is built from TRBV19 and TRBJ2-1; D might be TRBD1 (6 bases). Per germline, CDR1 LNHDA and CDR2 SQIVND (reference sequence). V lost 6 bases and J 7 bases, leaving 7 bases between the germline ends. This CDR3 contains 11 residues. CDR3: CASRRGNEQFF. DNA of the CDR3: TGTGCCAGTAGGAGGGGGAATGAGCAGTTCTTC. Variable domain in full (rest from reference TRBV19 and TRBJ2-1): DGGITQSPKYLFRKEGQNVTLSCEQNLNHDAMYWYRQDPGQGLRLIYYSQIVNDFQKGDIAEGYSVSREKKESFPLTVTSAQKNPTAFYLCASRRGNEQFFGPGTRLTVL.

About this clone itself: A read error is possible here, since a much larger clone lies one base away. The chain recombines TRBV5-4 with TRBJ2-2; 8 bases map to TRBD2. CDR1 and CDR2 from the germline V gene are SGHNT and YYREEE (reference sequence). This CDR3 is 15 amino acids long. The CDR3 DNA reads as TGTGCCAGCAGCTTGGACGGGAGGGGTGCCGGGGATCTGTTTTTT. As protein: CASSLDGRGAGDLFF.

The sample holds a few counts of this clone. This may come from a read error, since a much larger clone is one base off. Distinct nucleotide sequences in the sample also encode this CDR3. V usage is TRBV19 and J usage is TRBJ2-1; TRBD2 aligns across 7 bases. V trimming: 3 bases; J trimming: 2 bases; junction bases outside the gene matches: 4. The germline V gene encodes CDR1 LNHDA and CDR2 SQIVND (reference sequence). The CDR3 covers 15 residues. The CDR3 sequence: CASSIGGGAYNEQFF. CDR3 coding DNA: TGTGCCAGTAGTATCGGCGGGGGTGCCTACAATGAGCAGTTCTTC.

A few counts support this clone. Possible read error: a much larger clone is one base away. This sample includes further DNA sequences coding for the same CDR3. The chain employs TRBV11-2 and TRBJ2-7; 10 nucleotides agree with TRBD2. Looked up from germline, CDR1 is SGHAT and CDR2 is FQNNGV. Trimming at V came to 5 bases and at J to 7 bases, leaving 14 bases not matched to a gene. This CDR3 comprises 16 residues. The CDR3 here is CASSQWVGLAGDEQYF. For the CDR3, the DNA is TGTGCCAGCAGCCAGTGGGTGGGTCTAGCGGGAGATGAGCAGTACTTC.

J is TRBJ2-7 and V is TRBV7-2, with D uncertain. Germline V gives CDR1 SGHTA, CDR2 FQGNSA. V lost 5 bases to trimming and J lost 7 bases, with 12 bases between them. This CDR3 comprises 12 residues. Here the CDR3 reads CASSRDTPEQYF. CDR3 nucleotides: TGTGCCAGCAGCCGCGACACACCGGAGCAGTACTTC.

The V call is TRBV11-2, the J call TRBJ2-3, with D possibly being TRBD1 (6 bases). Deletions cut 2 bases from V and 4 bases from J, with 13 bases between. CDR1 is SGHAT and CDR2 is FQNNGV in the germline V gene. This CDR3 comprises 15 residues. The CDR3 sequence: CASSLWSGVPDTQYF. CDR3 coding DNA: TGTGCCAGCAGCTTATGGTCAGGGGTGCCAGATACGCAGTATTTT. The complete variable domain, with remaining parts taken from reference TRBV11-2 and TRBJ2-3, reads EAGVAQSPRYKIIEKRQSVAFWCNPISGHATLYWYQQILGQGPKLLIQFQNNGVVDDSQLPKDRFSAERLKGVDSTLKIQPAKLEDSAVYLCASSLWSGVPDTQYFGPGTRLTVL.

This clone was picked up many times. The V and J genes are TRBV28 and TRBJ1-5; D is perhaps TRBD1 (6 bases). Trimming stripped 5 bases from V and 4 bases from J, with 12 bases between. The CDR3 spans 14 residues. Per germline, CDR1 MDHEN and CDR2 SYDVKM. The CDR3 spells CASSSRGGNQPQHF. For the CDR3, the DNA is TGTGCCAGCAGTAGCAGGGGCGGTAATCAGCCCCAGCATTTT.

This clone appeared a few times. The chain carries TRBV5-4 and TRBJ2-7; perhaps D is TRBD1 or TRBD2 (6 bases each). The germline gives CDR1 SGHNT, CDR2 YYREEE (reference sequence). CDR3 length equals 15 residues. V gave up 2 bases and J gave up 2 bases, with 14 bases separating them. The CDR3 DNA sequence: TGTGCCAGCAGCTTAGGGGGGCCAGAGACCTACGAGCAGTACTTC. This translates into CASSLGGPETYEQYF.

Comments on this clone: Here the CDR3 omits its conserved ending phenylalanine or tryptophan, so a read error is the likely source. The chain recombines TRBV28 with TRBJ2-7; D perhaps matches TRBD1 (5 bases). V gave up 7 bases and J gave up 3 bases, with 13 bases separating them. The germline V gene encodes CDR1 MDHEN and CDR2 SYDVKM. CDR3 length: 13 amino acids. CDR3 region: CASTPGSSYEQYL. CDR3 DNA sequence: TGTGCCAGCACACCAGGGTCTAGCTACGAGCAGTACCTC.

At least ten counts were recorded for this clone. The chain uses TRBV9 and TRBJ2-7; 8 bases are shared with TRBD1. Germline trimming cut 4 bases from V and 8 bases from J; bases unmatched to any gene: 5. The CDR3 loop spans 12 amino acids. The germline V gene has CDR1 SGDLS and CDR2 YYNGEE. The CDR3 loop reads CASSLGQGKQYF. The CDR3 DNA reads as TGTGCCAGCAGCCTCGGACAGGGAAAGCAGTACTTC.

This clone showed up many times. J is TRBJ1-2 and V is TRBV20-1, with 8 nucleotides matching TRBD1. CDR1 DFQATT and CDR2 SNEGSKA come from the germline V gene (reference sequence). CDR3 length: 13 amino acids. V gave up 3 bases and J gave up 8 bases; unmatched junction bases: 8. The CDR3 reads CSARPTGAFGYTF. CDR3 DNA: TGCAGTGCTAGGCCGACAGGGGCGTTCGGCTACACCTTC.

This clone was observed at least ten times. V is TRBV20-1 and J is TRBJ1-1; D might be TRBD1 (5 bases). Trimming removed 0 bases at V and 1 base at J, with 9 bases between. The CDR3 is 14 amino acids. The germline V gene has CDR1 DFQATT and CDR2 SNEGSKA (reference sequence). CDR3 loop: CSAREAGWNTEAFF. In DNA form, the CDR3 reads TGCAGTGCTAGAGAGGCAGGGTGGAACACTGAAGCTTTCTTT.

Only a few counts were recorded for this clone. An end of the junction does not agree with germline; a read error may underlie this. The genes are TRBV6-2 or TRBV6-3 and TRBJ1-5; D gene unclear. Germline V CDR1 and CDR2: MNHEY, SVGEGT. The CDR3 covers 16 residues. This CDR3 is CASSYSAALSNQPKHF. CDR3 coding DNA: TGTGCCAGCAGTTACTCGGCTGCGCTGAGCAATCAGCCCAAGCATTTT.

There are many counts of this clone. Other nucleotide sequences from this sample produce the same CDR3. This chain joins TRBV30 and TRBJ2-6, with D perhaps TRBD2 (5 bases). Trimming stripped 4 bases from V and 0 bases from J, with 13 bases between. Germline lookup yields CDR1 GTSNPN and CDR2 SVGIG (reference sequence). This CDR3 contains 16 residues. The chain's CDR3 is CAWTLPGVSGANVLTF. The CDR3 DNA reads TGTGCCTGGACTCTCCCCGGGGTCTCTGGGGCCAACGTCCTGACTTTC.

This clone was observed at least ten times. The chain links TRBV20-1 to TRBJ2-1; weak D call: TRBD2 (6 bases). Germline CDR1 reads DFQATT; CDR2 reads SNEGSKA (reference sequence). This CDR3 has 13 residues. Trimming cost V 3 bases and J 4 bases, with 10 bases left between them. CDR3 region: CSASGSNYNEQFF. The CDR3 DNA is TGCAGTGCTAGCGGGAGTAATTACAATGAGCAGTTCTTC.

This clone occurred many times. This chain connects TRBV11-1 to TRBJ2-3; D perhaps matches TRBD2 (6 bases). V shed 5 bases and J shed 1 base, with 22 bases lying between them. Germline V CDR1 and CDR2: SGHAT, FQDESV (reference sequence). This CDR3 has 18 residues. The CDR3 nucleotides read TGTGCCAGCAGCGGACCGGGGGATGACGGAGAGGGCACAGATACGCAGTATTTT. This translates into CASSGPGDDGEGTDTQYF.

This clone is medium-sized (0.01 to 0.1%) in the sample. The chain is built from TRBV6-1 and TRBJ1-2, with TRBD1 matching 7 bases. Germline V CDR1 and CDR2: MNHNS, SASEGT. Losses at the gene ends were 5 bases for V and 2 bases for J; bases not matched to a gene: 8. The CDR3 length is 15 residues. The CDR3 region is CASSFNRGENYGYTF. The CDR3 nucleotides read TGTGCCAGCAGTTTTAACAGGGGAGAGAACTATGGCTACACCTTC.